A single sample is the source of the 25 T cell receptor beta chains below, sequenced in a study of blood T cell repertoires in COVID-19. The method was immunoSEQ multiplex PCR; TCRdb's version includes in-frame clones alone and lacks a portion of them. This table has 80,000 or so clones, about nine tenths appearing once. Sequencing input: peripheral blood. Source of these receptors: a woman aged 45-59 years in a cohort sampled during active COVID-19.

V usage is TRBV11-3 and J usage is TRBJ1-2; no clear D. The germline V and J ends were trimmed by 1 base and 1 base, with 22 bases remaining between them. The CDR3 totals 19 residues. Per germline, CDR1 SGHNT and CDR2 YENEEA. CDR3: CASSLGARLRGDCNYGYTF. CDR3 coding DNA: TGTGCCAGCAGCTTAGGAGCTAGGCTTCGCGGGGATTGTAACTATGGCTACACCTTC.

Turning to this clone: The same CDR3 can be traced to other DNA sequences in this sample. The V call is TRBV3-1 (or the pseudogene TRBV3-2), the J call TRBJ2-1, with TRBD2 identical over 7 bases. The CDR3 runs to 16 residues. The germline V gene has CDR1 LGHDT and CDR2 YNNKEL (reference sequence). With V trimmed by 1 base and J by 2 bases, 5 bases remained unmatched. CDR3 nucleotides: TGTGCCAGCAGCCAAGGGACGGGAGGCGCCTACAATGAGCAGTTCTTC. This sequence encodes CASSQGTGGAYNEQFF.

The chain joins TRBV29-1 to TRBJ2-1; 8 bases are a match to TRBD2. This CDR3 has 12 residues. Per the germline V gene, CDR1 is SQVTM and CDR2 is ANQGSEA. V lost 4 bases and J lost 15; bases outside the gene matches: 11. CDR3 sequence reads: CSVVSKSGRRFF. The CDR3 nucleotides read TGCAGCGTTGTTTCGAAGAGCGGGAGACGGTTCTTC.

The chain joins TRBV24-1 to TRBJ2-5; weak D call: TRBD2 (6 bases). Looked up from germline, CDR1 is KGHDR and CDR2 is SFDVKD. This CDR3 contains 16 residues. Between the trimmed V and J ends, which lost 5 bases and 1 base, there was a span of 16 bases. The CDR3 DNA follows: TGTGCCACCAGTGGTTGGGGGGACCAGGGCCAAGAGACCCAGTACTTC. Protein product: CATSGWGDQGQETQYF.

V and J are TRBV7-9 and TRBJ1-1; 8 nucleotides align to TRBD1. The CDR3 is 14 residues long. The ends lost 6 bases at V and 5 bases at J; junction bases unmatched: 8. Germline V CDR1 and CDR2: SEHNR, FQNEAQ (reference sequence). CDR3 DNA sequence: TGTGCCAGCAGAAGGCAGGGGGCTTTGACTGAAGCTTTCTTT. Translating it yields CASRRQGALTEAFF.

This rearrangement joins TRBV24-1 to TRBJ2-5; tentatively, D is TRBD1 (6 bases). The germline V and J ends were trimmed by 3 bases and 5 bases, with 18 bases remaining between them. Germline-derived CDR1 and CDR2 are KGHDR and SFDVKD. This CDR3 is 16 amino acids long. The CDR3 DNA sequence: TGTGCCACCAGTGATGCACAGGGTTCGGTTCACGAGACCCAGTACTTC. It is translated as CATSDAQGSVHETQYF.

The chain couples TRBV5-5 to TRBJ1-1; the D is unclear. V dropped 0 bases and J dropped 1 base, with 7 bases sitting between them. The CDR3 runs to 14 residues. CDR1 is SGHKS and CDR2 is YYEKEE in the germline V gene (reference sequence). The CDR3 is CASSLGQANTEAFF. The CDR3 region has the DNA TGTGCCAGCAGCTTGGGCCAGGCGAACACTGAAGCTTTCTTT.

The rearrangement joins TRBV6-5 to TRBJ1-1; D is possibly TRBD1 (6 bases). Germline assignment: CDR1 MNHEY and CDR2 SVGAGI. The ends were cut back, 0 bases at V and 7 bases at J, with 15 bases in the middle. This CDR3 spans 15 amino acids. As DNA, the CDR3 is TGTGCCAGCAGTTACTCACAGGGAAGTGGTTATGAAGCTTTCTTT. Residues: CASSYSQGSGYEAFF.

The chain has TRBV4-2 and TRBJ2-1; TRBD2 is a possible D gene (5 bases). The CDR3 consists of 14 residues. Germline-derived CDR1 and CDR2 are LGHNA and YNFKEQ. Trimming removed 1 base at V and 1 base at J, with 5 bases between. CDR3 residues: CASSQGESYNEQFF. DNA of the CDR3: TGTGCCAGCAGCCAAGGGGAGTCCTACAATGAGCAGTTCTTC.

The chain couples TRBV29-1 to TRBJ2-5; 11 nucleotides match TRBD2. Germline V gene sequence: CDR1 SQVTM, CDR2 ANQGSEA. Trimming removed 3 bases from V and 2 bases from J; junction bases left unmatched: 5. This CDR3 is built from 15 residues. The CDR3 DNA follows: TGCAGCGTTGATCGACTAGCGGGACGGCAAGAGACCCAGTACTTC. It codes for CSVDRLAGRQETQYF.

V usage is TRBV9 and J usage is TRBJ1-4; tentatively, D is TRBD1 (6 bases). V was trimmed by 4 bases and J by 6 bases, leaving 25 bases between them. This CDR3 has 18 amino acids. Germline V gene sequence: CDR1 SGDLS, CDR2 YYNGEE. DNA for the CDR3: TGTGCCAGCAGCTCCCCTTACTCTTCCCGGGACATAGATGAAAAACTGTTTTTT. Translating gives CASSSPYSSRDIDEKLFF.

A single count supports this clone. J is TRBJ2-5 and V is TRBV19; the match to TRBD2 covers 9 bases. The J segment lost 5 bases and the V segment lost 6 bases, leaving 10 bases of the junction unmatched. Germline loops: CDR1 LNHDA, CDR2 SQIVND (reference sequence). The CDR3 covers 15 residues. The CDR3 DNA sequence: TGTGCCAGTAGAACCGGGACTAGCTCGGGGGAGACCCAGTACTTC. Protein product: CASRTGTSSGETQYF.

The DNA of the CDR3 is TGTGCCAGCAGCTTAGCGTACCAAAGGACAGGGGGCATAAACTATGGCTACACCTTC. Its translation is CASSLAYQRTGGINYGYTF. The V gene is TRBV7-9, the J gene TRBJ1-2; 11 bases are shared with TRBD1. J lost 2 bases, V lost 0 bases, and 11 bases had no gene match. This CDR3 region has 19 residues. Germline assignment: CDR1 SEHNR and CDR2 FQNEAQ (reference sequence).

CDR3 residues: CASSFAVRGNDYGYTF. The CDR3 DNA sequence: TGTGCCAGCAGCTTTGCCGTCAGGGGAAACGACTATGGCTACACCTTC. The V call is TRBV7-9, the J call TRBJ1-2; perhaps TRBD1 as D (6 bases). This CDR3 is built from 16 residues. Germline-derived CDR1 and CDR2 are SEHNR and FQNEAQ (reference sequence). V lost 3 bases to trimming and J lost 3 bases, with 17 bases between them.

This clone has a handful of counts. The chain employs TRBV2 and TRBJ1-6; D gene ambiguous. V was shortened by 5 bases and J by 9 bases, with 14 bases between the two germline ends. The CDR3 is 14 amino acids. CDR1 is SNHLY and CDR2 is FYNNEI in the germline V gene. The CDR3 loop reads CASSLSGGVSPLHF. The CDR3 DNA is TGTGCCAGCAGTTTAAGCGGTGGGGTTTCACCCCTCCACTTT.

The CDR3, as DNA: TGCGCCAGCAGCCCGATGAGGGGGCAGTACAATGAGCAGTTCTTC. Protein: CASSPMRGQYNEQFF. The V and J genes are TRBV4-1 and TRBJ2-1, with 7 bases fitting TRBD1. Per germline, CDR1 MGHRA and CDR2 YSYEKL. V lost 4 bases to trimming and J lost 4 bases; unmatched junction nucleotides: 7. The CDR3 runs to 15 residues.

The chain joins TRBV11-3 to TRBJ2-1, with D possibly matching TRBD2 (6 bases). V was shortened by 6 bases and J by 0 bases, with 18 bases between the two germline ends. CDR3 size: 17 residues. Germline lookup yields CDR1 SGHNT and CDR2 YENEEA. CDR3 residues: CASRRAGLAPSYNEQFF. CDR3 nucleotide sequence: TGTGCCAGCAGACGAGCGGGCCTAGCACCCTCCTACAATGAGCAGTTCTTC.

V usage is TRBV28 and J usage is TRBJ2-5; 8 nucleotides match TRBD1. Germline CDR1 reads MDHEN; CDR2 reads SYDVKM. This CDR3 spans 16 amino acids. The V segment lost 1 base and the J segment 4 bases; nucleotides outside the gene matches: 8. The CDR3 nucleotides are TGTGCCAGCAGTTTATCCGGACAGGGCGGCGGAGAGACCCAGTACTTC. Protein: CASSLSGQGGGETQYF.

The J gene is TRBJ2-2, the V gene TRBV6-1, with D possibly TRBD1 on 6 matching bases. The CDR3 consists of 16 residues. V was pared by 4 bases and J by 1 base, with 13 bases between. Germline CDR1 is MNHNS and CDR2 is SASEGT. CDR3 in amino acids: CASSGDIPGNTGELFF. CDR3 DNA sequence: TGTGCCAGCAGTGGGGACATACCTGGGAACACCGGGGAGCTGTTTTTT.

This chain joins TRBV25-1 and TRBJ2-3; TRBD2 agrees at 12 bases. V was clipped by 4 bases and J by 1 base; unmatched bases: 3. CDR1 and CDR2 (germline): MGHDK, SYGVNS. This CDR3 spans 16 amino acids. CDR3 protein: CASSAGLAGRTDTQYF. The CDR3 DNA is TGTGCCAGCAGTGCAGGACTAGCGGGACGCACAGATACGCAGTATTTT.

The chain employs TRBV6-1 and TRBJ2-2; 8 bases match TRBD1. The CDR3 is made up of 16 amino acids. V shed 3 bases and J 5 bases; nucleotides not matched to a gene: 8. CDR1 and CDR2 (germline): MNHNS, SASEGT. The CDR3 bases are TGTGCCAGCAGTGACCACCACAGGGGGGAAACCGGGGAGCTGTTTTTT. As protein: CASSDHHRGETGELFF.

The V and J genes are TRBV12-3 or TRBV12-4 and TRBJ1-6; D not certain. V was cut by 0 bases and J by 11 bases, with 8 bases left in between. The CDR3 runs to 13 residues. The CDR3 here is CASSLAAEAPLHF. The CDR3 DNA is TGTGCCAGCAGTTTAGCGGCGGAGGCACCCCTCCACTTT.

The chain uses TRBV19 and TRBJ2-2, with unresolved D. Trimming took off 3 bases at V and 0 bases at J, with 11 bases between the two ends. The germline V gene has CDR1 LNHDA and CDR2 SQIVND (reference sequence). This CDR3 spans 16 amino acids. The CDR3 region is CASSMFSNTNTGELFF. The CDR3 nucleotides are TGTGCCAGTAGTATGTTTTCAAACACGAACACCGGGGAGCTGTTTTTT.

This clone was observed a handful of times. J is TRBJ1-3 and V is TRBV6-5; 11 bases agree with TRBD1. This CDR3 contains 15 residues. V dropped 4 bases and J dropped 4; count of bases not matched to a gene: 3. CDR1 and CDR2 from the germline V gene are MNHEY and SVGAGI. The CDR3 coding sequence is TGTGCCAGCAGTTCGGGACAGGGGGTCGGAAACACCATATATTTT. As protein: CASSSGQGVGNTIYF.

The genes are TRBV15 and TRBJ1-2; 9 bases align to TRBD1. J lost 2 bases, V lost 5 bases, and 0 bases had no gene match. The CDR3 runs to 13 residues. Germline assignment: CDR1 LNHNV and CDR2 YYDKDF (reference sequence). CDR3: CATSGTGNYGYTF. In nucleotides, the CDR3 is TGTGCCACCAGCGGGACAGGGAACTATGGCTACACCTTC.